This T cell receptor (beta chain) was captured by sequencing in a study of Graves' ophthalmopathy and Graves' hyperthyroidism. Points from the study as a whole: Blood was where most expanded thyroid clonotypes above 0.001 frequency also turned up.

Out of around 9.5 ml of fresh peripheral blood, PBMCs were obtained. Amplifying from RNA transcripts, the study obtained TCR beta CDR3 regions. HTBI primers were used in a first-round RT-PCR, which preceded a second-round multiplex PCR. TCRdb passed the multiplex PCR reads through MiXCR, listing each CDR3 protein once. The repertoire holds about 210,000 distinct CDR3 sequences, with just under 30% as singletons. Comments on this clonotype: The antigen is undetermined.

This CDR3 contains 14 residues. Trimming pared 5 bases from V and 3 bases from J, leaving 10 bases between. Germline V gives CDR1 SGHTA, CDR2 FQGNSA. Sequencing was performed on peripheral blood. This clonotype was sampled from a man aged 45 to 65 with Graves' ophthalmopathy. This chain joins TRBV7-2 and TRBJ2-2; D uncertain. CDR3 sequence reads: CASSLSRDTGELFF. CDR3 coding DNA: TGTGCCAGCAGCCTTTCCCGGGACACCGGGGAGCTGTTTTTT. The complete variable domain, with remaining parts taken from reference TRBV7-2 and TRBJ2-2, reads GAGVSQSPSNKVTEKGKDVELRCDPISGHTALYWYRQSLGQGLEFLIYFQGNSAPDKSGLPSDRFSAERTGGSVSTLTIQRTQQEDSAVYLCASSLSRDTGELFFGEGSRLTVL.